This T cell receptor beta chain came from a study of CXCR3-negative and CXCR3-positive naive CD8 T cells. Across the study: Summed over all libraries, TRB reads came to about 130 million, with about 1.5 +/- 0.3 million per library.

Study results and caveats: Comparably high diversity was seen in both naive subsets, and much lower diversity in memory CD8+ cells.

UMI labels and 5' RACE were used to prepare the TRB cDNA libraries. TCRdb reprocessed the 5' RACE reads and reports one entry per CDR3 protein, with no DNA. The sample table includes some 41,000 distinct CDR3 sequences. Worth noting for this clonotype: Its antigen is undetermined.

Looked up from germline, CDR1 is DFQATT and CDR2 is SNEGSKA (reference sequence). This CDR3 comprises 14 residues. The sample comprised naive CXCR3- CD8+ T cells from blood. Subset of the sample: CD45RO-CCR7+CD27+CD95- naive CD8+ T cells lacking CXCR3 (TNR3-). The receptor was derived from a human donor in good health. Some clones in this sample may be carry-over from other donors' samples. V is TRBV20-1 and J is TRBJ2-2. CDR3 in amino acids: CSAPQSENTGELFF.